The following is a TCR beta chain sequence with its context. The germline V gene encodes CDR1 SNHLY and CDR2 FYNNEI. Between the trimmed V and J ends, which lost 8 bases and 1 base, there was a span of 14 bases. The CDR3 length is 14 residues. Amplification of TCR beta CDR3 regions used RNA as the template. First-round RT-PCR with HTBI primers amplified the TCR CDR3 region. MiXCR was run by TCRdb on the multiplex PCR reads, yielding one entry per CDR3 protein. The repertoire includes under 650,000 distinct CDR3 sequences, about 17% of them detected once, and 3.5% to 4% sits in the top ten. This record belongs to a study of T cells in Graves' hyperthyroidism and ophthalmopathy. Study-level information: Before treatment of any kind, peripheral blood was taken at initial diagnosis.

Sample: blood. This clonotype was sampled from a woman aged 25-40 years with Graves' hyperthyroidism. The rearrangement uses TRBV2 and TRBJ1-1; D remains unclear. Here the CDR3 reads CASLQVMGNTEAFF. CDR3 in DNA: TGTGCCAGCTTGCAGGTTATGGGGAACACTGAAGCTTTCTTT.